This TCR beta chain was identified in a study of T cell repertoires in cytomegalovirus infection. Study at large: A matching HLA type, together with CMV infection, was signaled by public TCR beta signatures.

MiXCR, applied by TCRdb to the reads, yields one record per CDR3 protein. Of some 110,000 distinct CDR3 sequences in the sample, around 30% were seen once. Study results and caveats: Identification of carriers of CMV plus the relevant HLA was achieved through cumulative public TCR beta family frequency.

V shed 5 bases and J shed 5 bases, with 15 bases lying between them. This CDR3 comprises 14 residues. Germline CDR1 and CDR2: SGHTA and FQGNSA. There are a few counts of this clonotype. Its antigen is as yet unknown. This sequence joins TRBV7-2 and TRBJ1-1; a possible D gene is TRBD1 (5 bases). This specimen consisted of CD8+ T cells from cultured PBMCs, obtained from culture after CMV antigen stimulation. The source is a human donor in good health (CMV status not recorded). Some clones in this sample may be carry-over from other donors' samples. The CDR3 DNA follows: TGTGCCAGCAGCCTCCGGGACTGGGGTACTGAAGCTTTCTTT. Amino acids: CASSLRDWGTEAFF. Looking up the rest from reference TRBV7-2 and TRBJ1-1 gives the full variable domain: GAGVSQSPSNKVTEKGKDVELRCDPISGHTALYWYRQSLGQGLEFLIYFQGNSAPDKSGLPSDRFSAERTGGSVSTLTIQRTQQEDSAVYLCASSLRDWGTEAFFGQGTRLTVV.